This T cell receptor (beta chain) emerged from a study of tumor-infiltrating lymphocytes in primary liver carcinoma. About the study: These patients were men and women whose ages were 30 to 69 years.

CDR1 is SQVTM, CDR2 ANQGSEA, per germline. The CDR3 is 15 residues long. Concerning this clonotype: No conserved phenylalanine or tryptophan ends this CDR3, so it is likely a read error.

Taking about 20-31 mg of unsorted bulk tissue, the authors co-extracted RNA and DNA. A constant-region primer served to make TCR beta cDNA from about 500 ng total RNA. A slightly modified ARM-PCR protocol with three nested multiplex PCR rounds produced these TCR beta libraries. TRBV1-TRBV30 forward primers paired with a C-beta reverse primer were used in the first two PCR rounds, which ran approximately 11 cycles each. TCRdb reanalysed the multiplex PCR reads using MiXCR and keeps one entry per CDR3 protein. The table shows about 190,000 distinct CDR3 sequences, with around 85% occurring only once. This receptor was obtained from a man aged 35 to 55 with primary liver carcinoma and hepatitis B virus infection. The V and J genes are TRBV29-1 and TRBJ2-5, with 13 nucleotides matching TRBD2. Sequences were obtained from tumor tissue from primary liver carcinoma. CDR3 sequence (DNA): TGCGGTGTTCGGACTAGCGGGAGTTGGGCAGAGACCCAGTACATC. Its translation: CGVRTSGSWAETQYI.